This T cell receptor beta chain was observed in a study of CD8+CD57+ T cells in acquired aplastic anemia. Study-wide background: DNA from sorted CD4+ and CD8+ cells averaged around 3.5 ug.

The use of genomic DNA as template underpinned the TCR beta VDJ and CDR3 profiling. TCRdb analysed the reads with MiXCR anew, one entry per CDR3 protein. This table has 150,000 to 200,000 distinct CDR3 sequences, around half appearing once. Patients picked for sequencing had shown CD8+CD57+ cell expansion detected by flow cytometry. Every patient was diagnosed with severe acquired aplastic anemia. This CDR3 is built from 11 residues. The germline V gene encodes CDR1 SGHNT and CDR2 YYREEE (reference sequence). The germline V and J ends were trimmed by 6 bases and 12 bases, with 13 bases remaining between them.

This clonotype originated in a human donor with aplastic anemia. The J gene is TRBJ2-1, the V gene TRBV5-4, with a possible D match to TRBD1 (5 bases). Sequenced: sorted CD4+, CD8+, or CD8+CD57+ T cells (not recorded which) from PBMCs. CDR3 amino acids: CASTPNRTQFF. The CDR3 nucleotides read TGTGCCAGCACCCCCAACAGGACGCAGTTCTTC.